This T cell receptor (beta chain) came from a study of shared clonotypes between healthy human individuals. Points on this clone: Its antigen remains unidentified.

CDR1 is DFQATT and CDR2 is SNEGSKA in the germline V gene (reference sequence). CDR3 length: 10 amino acids. The V end was cut by 5 bases, the J end by 6 bases, with 8 bases between. The assay used deep level. Sequencing was performed with immunoSEQ multiplex PCR; in TCRdb, only in-frame clones are kept and a portion is missing. The sample records around 300,000 clones, around 86% being singletons. Study-level results: Relative to their counterparts shared across all four donors, non-shared clonotypes exhibited diminished generation probabilities. Large depth notwithstanding, sorted-subset sequencing proved incomplete by rarefaction. Naive CD4 clonotypes were shared across several donors at about 5.2%.

The sequenced sample consisted of memory CD8+ T cells sorted from blood. As for subset: CD45RO+ cells pooled with CCR7-negative TemRA cells. The chain employs TRBV20-1 and TRBJ2-7; D call uncertain. The sequence derives from a man younger than 35 in good health. The CDR3 is CSAAWVEQYF. The DNA for the CDR3 is TGCAGTGCTGCCTGGGTCGAGCAGTACTTC.